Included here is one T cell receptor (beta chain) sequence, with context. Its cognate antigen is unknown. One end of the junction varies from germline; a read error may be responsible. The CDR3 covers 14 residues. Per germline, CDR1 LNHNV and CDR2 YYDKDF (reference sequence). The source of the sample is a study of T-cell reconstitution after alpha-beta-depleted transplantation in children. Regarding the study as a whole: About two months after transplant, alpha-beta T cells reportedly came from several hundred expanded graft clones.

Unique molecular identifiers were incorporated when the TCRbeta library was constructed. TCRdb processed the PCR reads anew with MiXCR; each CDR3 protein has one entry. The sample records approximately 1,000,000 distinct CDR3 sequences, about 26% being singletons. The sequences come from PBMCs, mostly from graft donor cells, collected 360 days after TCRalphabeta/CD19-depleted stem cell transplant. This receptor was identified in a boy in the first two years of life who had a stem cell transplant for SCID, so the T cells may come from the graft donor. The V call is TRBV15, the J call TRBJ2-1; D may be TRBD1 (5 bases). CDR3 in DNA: TGTGCCACCAGCAGGGACATGGTCTTCAATGAGGAGTTCTTC. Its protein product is CATSRDMVFNEEFF.